This T cell receptor beta chain was recorded in a study of blood T cell repertoires in COVID-19. This clone was observed once. Original methodology: Nucleated cell number was recorded as an estimate derived from reference gene primer amplification. The assay was immunoSEQ multiplex PCR, and TCRdb's table has in-frame clones only and misses some. V and J calls and clone size are given by that table; D and trimming were obtained from the DNA. The top ten clones hold 1.5% to 2% of a sample with hundreds of thousands of clones, about 89% of them seen once. Germline V gene lookup returns CDR1 LGHDT and CDR2 YNNKEL (reference sequence). Trimming shortened V by 4 bases and J by 5 bases, and 14 bases separated the two germline ends. CDR3 length: 14 residues.

The rearrangement joins TRBV3-1 (or the pseudogene TRBV3-2) to TRBJ1-2, with D uncertain. This receptor was taken from a woman aged 55-69 years who had recovered from COVID-19. The sample consisted of peripheral blood. The CDR3 loop reads CASSPTGREYGYTF. Here the CDR3 DNA reads TGTGCCAGCAGCCCGACGGGGAGGGAGTATGGCTACACCTTC.